The 8 T cell receptor beta chains below come from one sample, sequenced in a study of cytomegalovirus exposure and HLA in healthy donors. Primers included in the PCR were 60 Vbeta and 13 Jbeta primers. TCRdb keeps only in-frame clones here, not all; method: immunoSEQ multiplex PCR. The sample lists fewer than 150,000 clones; roughly 73% were seen once. The sequencing sample was made of PBMCs. The receptors originated from a human donor in good health.

This clone was recorded a few times. This chain joins TRBV6-1 and TRBJ2-7; TRBD1 might be the D (5 bases). CDR1 MNHNS and CDR2 SASEGT come from the germline V gene. Trimming took off 2 bases at V and 7 bases at J, with 18 bases between the two ends. The CDR3 extends over 15 amino acids. CDR3 loop: CASSERPGGRAEQYF. The CDR3 DNA is TGTGCCAGCAGTGAACGGCCGGGTGGCAGGGCGGAGCAGTACTTC.

This clone showed up just a few times. The chain employs TRBV7-9 and TRBJ2-7; a possible D gene is TRBD2 (5 bases). V was clipped by 9 bases and J by 0 bases, with 18 bases between them. The CDR3 runs 15 residues. The germline V gene has CDR1 SEHNR and CDR2 FQNEAQ (reference sequence). The CDR3 bases are TGTGCCAGTGGATCGTTCAGCGGAACCTCCTACGAGCAGTACTTC. This translates into CASGSFSGTSYEQYF.

This chain uses TRBV9 with TRBJ1-6; tentative D call: TRBD1 (6 bases). The V end lost 3 bases, the J end lost 7 bases, and 17 bases lay between the germline ends. CDR1 and CDR2 from the germline V gene are SGDLS and YYNGEE. The CDR3 is 16 residues long. As DNA, the CDR3 is TGTGCCAGCAGCGCCATGGGGGGGGCCCTCAATTCACCCCTCCACTTT. Amino acid sequence: CASSAMGGALNSPLHF. The full variable domain, completed using reference TRBV9 and TRBJ1-6, is DSGVTQTPKHLITATGQRVTLRCSPRSGDLSVYWYQQSLDQGLQFLIQYYNGEERAKGNILERFSAQQFPDLHSELNLSSLELGDSALYFCASSAMGGALNSPLHFGNGTRLTVT.

The gene calls are TRBV18 and TRBJ2-7; 8 bases are a match to TRBD1. Germline assignment: CDR1 KGHSH and CDR2 LQKENI. Trimming removed 5 bases from V and 3 bases from J; junction bases left unmatched: 6. The CDR3 is made up of 14 amino acids. As DNA, the CDR3 is TGTGCCAGCTCAGCGGGCAGGGGGCTCTACGAGCAGTACTTC. Protein sequence: CASSAGRGLYEQYF.

This clone was seen more than once but under ten times. The chain carries TRBV2 and TRBJ1-5; weak D call: TRBD1 (5 bases). V was shortened by 5 bases and J by 4 bases, with 12 bases between the two germline ends. CDR1 is SNHLY, CDR2 FYNNEI, per germline. The CDR3 consists of 14 residues. CDR3 sequence reads: CASSFQGYNQPQHF. The CDR3 nucleotides read TGTGCCAGCAGTTTCCAGGGCTATAATCAGCCCCAGCATTTT.

The chain uses TRBV30 and TRBJ1-2; no firm D call. The CDR3 has 14 amino acids. The germline CDR1 and CDR2 sequences are GTSNPN and SVGIG (reference sequence). The V and J ends lost 5 bases and 7 bases respectively, with 20 bases between them. CDR3 protein: CAWRRTVEGGGYTF. In DNA form, the CDR3 reads TGTGCCTGGCGACGAACGGTGGAGGGCGGTGGCTACACCTTC.

V and J are TRBV21-1 and TRBJ2-1; the tabulated D call, TRBD2, remains unverified against the DNA. TRBV21-1 is a pseudogene. CDR3 size: 13 residues. DNA for the CDR3: TGTGCCAGCAGCAAAGTGGAGCGGGTTGAGCAGTTCTTC. This translates into CASSKVERVEQFF.

V usage is TRBV7-3 and J usage is TRBJ2-7; TRBD2 matches 8 bases. Germline V gives CDR1 SGHTA, CDR2 FQGTGA. V dropped 8 bases and J dropped 0; count of bases not matched to a gene: 9. This CDR3 is 15 amino acids long. Here the CDR3 DNA reads TGTGCCAGCCCCAGGGTGACTAGCGCCTCCTACGAGCAGTACTTC. This encodes CASPRVTSASYEQYF.